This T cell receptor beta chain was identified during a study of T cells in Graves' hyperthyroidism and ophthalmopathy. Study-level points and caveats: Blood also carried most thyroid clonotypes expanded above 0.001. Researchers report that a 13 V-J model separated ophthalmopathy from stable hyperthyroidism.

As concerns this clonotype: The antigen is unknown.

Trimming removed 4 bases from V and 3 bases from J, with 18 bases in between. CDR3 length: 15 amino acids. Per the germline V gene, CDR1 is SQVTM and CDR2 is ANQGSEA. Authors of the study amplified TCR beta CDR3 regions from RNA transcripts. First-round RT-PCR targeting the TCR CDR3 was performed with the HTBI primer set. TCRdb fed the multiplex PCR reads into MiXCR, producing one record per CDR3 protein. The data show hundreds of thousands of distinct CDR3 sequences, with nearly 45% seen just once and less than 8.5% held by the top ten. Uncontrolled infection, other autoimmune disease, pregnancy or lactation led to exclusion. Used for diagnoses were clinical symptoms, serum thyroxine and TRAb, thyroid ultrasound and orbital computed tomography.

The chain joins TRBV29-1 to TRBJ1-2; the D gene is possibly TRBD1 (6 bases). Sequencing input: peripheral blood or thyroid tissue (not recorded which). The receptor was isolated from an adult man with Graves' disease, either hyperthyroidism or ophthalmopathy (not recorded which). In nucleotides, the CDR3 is TGCAGCGTTGCAGGGGCCTCCCACTTGGACTATGGCTACACCTTC. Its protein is CSVAGASHLDYGYTF. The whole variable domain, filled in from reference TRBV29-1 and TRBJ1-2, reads SAVISQKPSRDICQRGTSLTIQCQVDSQVTMMFWYRQQPGQSLTLIATANQGSEATYESGFVIDKFPISRPNLTFSTLTVSNMSPEDSSIYLCSVAGASHLDYGYTFGSGTRLTVV.